A selection of T cell receptor beta chains follows, all from one sample in a study of blood T cells in healthy people across ages. TCRdb re-analysed the 5' RACE reads in MiXCR, keeping a single row per CDR3 protein. The table includes 650,000 to 700,000 distinct CDR3 sequences, approximately 30% detected once. Specimen: blood. The origin of the receptors is a woman older than 75 in good health. The CDR3 runs from the conserved cysteine through the conserved F or W. D genes are given only for firm matches. Clone size, where shown, is once, few, many, or a class for clones that have expanded.

clone_size	v_call	d_call	j_call	cdr3_aa	cdr3_nt
many	TRBV20-1	-	TRBJ2-7	CSARDSTGLGVYEQYF	TGCAGTGCTAGAGATTCAACGGGACTGGGAGTCTACGAGCAGTACTTC
-	TRBV5-1	-	TRBJ1-4	CASSLAGGFNEKLFF	TGCGCCAGCAGCTTGGCTGGGGGGTTTAATGAAAAACTGTTTTTT
-	TRBV7-3	TRBD2	TRBJ2-1	CASSPHPGGEQFF	TGTGCCAGCAGCCCCCACCCGGGAGGAGAGCAGTTCTTC
many	TRBV7-2	-	TRBJ2-5	CASSLGGPRQETQYF	TGTGCCAGCAGCTTAGGTGGGCCCCGTCAAGAGACCCAGTACTTC
many	TRBV7-2	TRBD1	TRBJ1-2	CASSPGQGEINGYTF	TGTGCCAGCAGTCCAGGACAGGGTGAAATAAATGGCTACACCTTC
many	TRBV5-1	-	TRBJ2-5	CASSWVQGHETQYF	TGCGCCAGCAGCTGGGTCCAGGGGCACGAGACCCAGTACTTC
few	TRBV9	-	TRBJ1-5	CASSVQGESNQPQHF	TGTGCCAGCAGCGTCCAGGGTGAGAGCAATCAGCCCCAGCATTTT
many	TRBV3-1	-	TRBJ2-7	CASSQGKMKIEQYF	TGTGCCAGCAGCCAAGGAAAAATGAAAATAGAGCAGTACTTC
many	TRBV30	-	TRBJ2-5	CAWSGVAEYQETQYF	TGTGCCTGGAGTGGGGTCGCAGAGTACCAAGAGACCCAGTACTTC
-	TRBV10-3	-	TRBJ2-7	CAARAGGEETYEQYF	TGTGCCGCGAGAGCGGGCGGGGAGGAAACCTACGAGCAGTACTTC